This TCR beta chain was sequenced in a study of blood T cells in healthy people across ages. V was clipped by 3 bases and J by 4 bases, with 13 bases between them. Germline V gene lookup returns CDR1 MNHNS and CDR2 SASEGT. The CDR3 is made up of 15 amino acids. A J-beta primer mix and a sample-barcoded 5' primer were used in a second PCR of roughly 7 to 12 cycles. TCRdb called the 5' RACE reads again in MiXCR, with one record for every CDR3 protein. The sample carries around 2 million distinct CDR3 sequences, approximately 39% recorded once. This TCR was sampled from a human donor in good health. The chain recombines TRBV6-1 with TRBJ1-5; a possible D gene is TRBD1 (6 bases). Sequenced sample: blood. CDR3 protein: CASSERGAVNQPQHF. CDR3 nucleotide sequence: TGTGCCAGCAGTGAGAGGGGGGCAGTGAATCAGCCCCAGCATTTT.